One and the same sample provided the 25 T cell receptor beta chains below, sequenced in a study of control samples from healthy donors and cancer patients. Measured with immunoSEQ multiplex PCR; TCRdb has only the in-frame clones, and not every one. Of approximately 170,000 clones listed, 90% to 95% are singletons. The sample was blood. All receptors derive from a woman aged 25 to 39 in good health.

This sequence joins TRBV12-3 or TRBV12-4 and TRBJ2-7, with D possibly TRBD1 on 5 matching bases. The CDR3 totals 13 residues. Trimming left V 2 bases short and J 2 bases short, with 7 bases between. CDR3 DNA sequence: TGTGCCAGCAGTTTATTAGGGGCCTACGAGCAGTACTTC. Its translation: CASSLLGAYEQYF.

On this clone: Other DNA sequences of this sample code for an identical CDR3. The chain links TRBV19 to TRBJ1-5; a possible D gene is TRBD1 (5 bases). Germline lookup yields CDR1 LNHDA and CDR2 SQIVND (reference sequence). This CDR3 spans 13 amino acids. V lost 2 bases to trimming and J lost 6 bases, with 8 bases between them. CDR3 DNA sequence: TGTGCCAGTAGTATACAGGGTGGTCAGCCCCAGCATTTT. Its protein is CASSIQGGQPQHF.

The rearrangement uses TRBV28 and TRBJ1-1, with D possibly being TRBD1 (5 bases). Germline CDR1 and CDR2: MDHEN and SYDVKM. The ends were cut back, 0 bases at V and 5 bases at J, with 7 bases in the middle. This CDR3 has 13 amino acids. Here the CDR3 DNA reads TGTGCCAGCAGTTTATGGAAGGGGACTGAAGCTTTCTTT. This translates into CASSLWKGTEAFF.

The chain carries TRBV28 and TRBJ2-7; D is uncertain. V gave up 5 bases and J gave up 5 bases, with 7 bases separating them. Germline CDR1 reads MDHEN; CDR2 reads SYDVKM. The CDR3 loop spans 11 amino acids. This CDR3 reads CASSPLHEQYF. The CDR3 region has the DNA TGTGCCAGCAGTCCCCTCCACGAGCAGTACTTC.

V usage is TRBV7-2 and J usage is TRBJ2-7, with 11 bases that match TRBD2. The germline gives CDR1 SGHTA, CDR2 FQGNSA. V dropped 2 bases and J dropped 6; count of bases not matched to a gene: 0. The CDR3 runs 13 residues. CDR3 sequence: CASSLTSGSEQYF. Here the CDR3 DNA reads TGTGCCAGCAGCTTAACTAGCGGGAGCGAGCAGTACTTC.

The chain employs TRBV20-1 and TRBJ2-2; perhaps TRBD1 as D (6 bases). The germline V gene has CDR1 DFQATT and CDR2 SNEGSKA (reference sequence). This CDR3 comprises 14 residues. The V gene lost 3 bases and the J gene lost 1 base, with 9 bases spanning the gap. The CDR3 loop is CSASRDMNTGELFF. The DNA for the CDR3 is TGCAGTGCTAGTCGGGACATGAACACCGGGGAGCTGTTTTTT.

In nucleotides, the CDR3 is TGCAGCGTTGGAAATACGCAGTATTTT. It codes for CSVGNTQYF. The chain joins TRBV29-1 to TRBJ2-3; no definite D call. Germline V CDR1 and CDR2: SQVTM, ANQGSEA. CDR3 length: 9 residues. Trimming stripped 4 bases from V and 7 bases from J, with 3 bases between.

V is TRBV4-3 and J is TRBJ2-1, with 10 bases lining up with TRBD2. The germline V gene encodes CDR1 LGHNA and CDR2 YSLEER. The CDR3 has 15 residues. Trimming took 1 base from V and 5 from J; bases not matched to a gene: 2. The CDR3 DNA sequence: TGCGCCAGCAGCCAAGTAGCGGGAGGCCACAATGAGCAGTTCTTC. Encoded protein: CASSQVAGGHNEQFF.

Only a few counts were recorded for this clone. This rearrangement joins TRBV5-1 to TRBJ2-5; D possibly corresponds to TRBD1 (6 bases). The germline CDR1 and CDR2 sequences are SGHRS and YFSETQ. V lost 4 bases, J lost 5 bases, and 15 bases lay in between. The CDR3 contains 14 residues. In DNA, the CDR3 is TGCGCCAGCAGCGACCACAGGGACGGGGAGACCCAGTACTTC. This gives the protein CASSDHRDGETQYF.

V usage is TRBV11-3 and J usage is TRBJ2-7; 7 bases are a match to TRBD2. Germline-derived CDR1 and CDR2 are SGHNT and YENEEA. The V and J ends lost 6 bases and 4 bases, in that order; junction bases with no gene match: 6. CDR3 length: 13 amino acids. The CDR3 is CASRASGIYEQYF. The CDR3 nucleotides are TGTGCCAGCAGGGCTAGCGGTATATACGAGCAGTACTTC.

The rearrangement joins TRBV18 to TRBJ2-2, with 11 bases matching TRBD2. The V segment lost 8 bases and the J segment 1 base; nucleotides outside the gene matches: 3. There are 15 residues in the CDR3. Per the germline V gene, CDR1 is KGHSH and CDR2 is LQKENI. Written as DNA, the CDR3 is TGTGCCAGCAGACTAGCGGGGAGGAACACCGGGGAGCTGTTTTTT. This translates into CASRLAGRNTGELFF.

The chain has TRBV2 and TRBJ2-6; no firm D call. Germline CDR1 and CDR2: SNHLY and FYNNEI. CDR3 length: 15 residues. V was clipped by 5 bases and J by 0 bases, with 8 bases between them. The CDR3, as DNA: TGTGCCAGCAGTCTACGATCCTCTGGGGCCAACGTCCTGACTTTC. This translates into CASSLRSSGANVLTF.

V usage is TRBV6-5 and J usage is TRBJ1-1; D ambiguous. Germline V lookup: CDR1 MNHEY, CDR2 SVGAGI. Trimming shortened V by 1 base and J by 0 bases, and 9 bases separated the two germline ends. The CDR3 loop spans 15 amino acids. The CDR3: CASSYLRQLNTEAFF. The CDR3 nucleotides are TGTGCCAGCAGTTACTTGCGGCAGCTGAACACTGAAGCTTTCTTT.

The chain joins TRBV9 to TRBJ1-1, with a tentative D call TRBD1 (6 bases). Trimming took off 0 bases at V and 5 bases at J, with 11 bases between the two ends. The CDR3 runs 14 residues. Germline CDR1 is SGDLS and CDR2 is YYNGEE. The CDR3 sequence is CASSVEGGATEAFF. CDR3 bases: TGTGCCAGCAGCGTAGAGGGGGGCGCGACTGAAGCTTTCTTT.

V gene TRBV13 combines with J gene TRBJ2-1, with D perhaps assigned TRBD1 or TRBD2 (6 bases each). CDR1 is PRHDT and CDR2 is FYEKMQ in the germline V gene (reference sequence). This CDR3 is 13 amino acids long. The V end was cut by 0 bases, the J end by 12 bases, with 12 bases between. The CDR3 reads CASSLGSGGGQFF. The DNA of the CDR3 is TGTGCCAGCAGCTTAGGATCCGGAGGGGGGCAGTTCTTC.

The chain links TRBV6-2 or TRBV6-3 to TRBJ1-5, with D hard to call. This CDR3 spans 15 amino acids. Germline V gene sequence: CDR1 MNHEY, CDR2 SVGEGT. V lost 0 bases and J 1 base, leaving 7 bases between the germline ends. The CDR3: CASSYSTRSNQPQHF. CDR3 coding DNA: TGTGCCAGCAGTTACTCGACACGGAGCAATCAGCCCCAGCATTTT.

This clone was recorded a few times. This rearrangement joins TRBV4-2 to TRBJ2-3; TRBD2 matches at 13 bases. Looked up from germline, CDR1 is LGHNA and CDR2 is YNFKEQ. The CDR3 is made up of 17 amino acids. V gave up 2 bases and J gave up 2 bases; unmatched junction bases: 4. CDR3 region: CASSQRTSGGPTDTQYF. The DNA for the CDR3 is TGTGCCAGCAGCCAAAGGACTAGCGGGGGCCCCACAGATACGCAGTATTTT.

V gene TRBV6-2 or TRBV6-3 combines with J gene TRBJ2-5; no clear D. Germline loops: CDR1 MNHEY, CDR2 SVGEGT. The CDR3 runs to 12 residues. Trimming took 0 bases from V and 1 from J, leaving 0 bases between them. The CDR3 DNA reads TGTGCCAGCAGTTACTCCCAAGAGACCCAGTACTTC. Amino acids: CASSYSQETQYF.

The V and J genes are TRBV6-4 and TRBJ2-2; D not certain. The V end lost 6 bases, the J end lost 6 bases, and 11 bases lay between the germline ends. CDR3 length equals 13 residues. Germline V CDR1 and CDR2: MRHNA, SNTAGT. CDR3 bases: TGTGCCAGCAGCCAGGTTTGGGCCGGGGAGCTGTTTTTT. Translated, it gives CASSQVWAGELFF.

This sequence joins TRBV7-9 and TRBJ1-2; TRBD1 matches 7 bases. The V and J ends lost 4 bases and 2 bases, in that order; junction bases with no gene match: 4. This CDR3 spans 14 amino acids. Germline CDR1 is SEHNR and CDR2 is FQNEAQ (reference sequence). In DNA, the CDR3 is TGTGCCAGCAGCTCGCTACAGGGGAACTATGGCTACACCTTC. This encodes CASSSLQGNYGYTF. Using reference TRBV7-9 and TRBJ1-2 for the parts outside the CDR3, the full variable domain is DTGVSQNPRHKITKRGQNVTFRCDPISEHNRLYWYRQTLGQGPEFLTYFQNEAQLEKSRLLSDRFSAERPKGSFSTLEIQRTEQGDSAMYLCASSSLQGNYGYTFGSGTRLTVV.

This chain uses TRBV29-1 with TRBJ1-2; D unresolved. The germline V and J ends were trimmed by 0 bases and 2 bases, with 7 bases remaining between them. The CDR3 loop spans 13 amino acids. Germline CDR1 is SQVTM and CDR2 is ANQGSEA. This CDR3 is CSVEDPGNYGYTF. For the CDR3, the DNA is TGCAGCGTTGAAGATCCGGGGAACTATGGCTACACCTTC.

Concerning this clone itself: Just one base apart from a much larger clone, this may be a read error. This rearrangement joins TRBV29-1 to TRBJ2-7, with TRBD1 identical over 9 bases. The germline CDR1 and CDR2 sequences are SQVTM and ANQGSEA. This CDR3 has 11 amino acids. CDR3: CSIDRGYEQYF. In nucleotides, the CDR3 is TGCAGCATTGACAGGGGGTACGAGCAGTACTTC.

This chain uses TRBV3-1 (or the pseudogene TRBV3-2) with TRBJ2-7, with TRBD2 identical over 12 bases. Germline CDR1 LGHDT, CDR2 YNNKEL (reference sequence). The CDR3 spans 14 residues. Losses at the gene ends were 4 bases for V and 2 bases for J; bases not matched to a gene: 0. This chain's CDR3 is CASSPSGGAYEQYF. The CDR3 DNA reads TGTGCCAGCAGCCCTAGCGGGGGGGCCTACGAGCAGTACTTC.

The genes are TRBV29-1 and TRBJ1-6; 8 nucleotides match TRBD1. Germline-derived CDR1 and CDR2 are SQVTM and ANQGSEA. Trimming cost V 4 bases and J 9 bases; bases outside gene matches: 5. The CDR3 sequence is 13 residues long. CDR3 in amino acids: CSVGVDRGSPLHF. CDR3 coding DNA: TGCAGCGTTGGGGTCGACAGGGGTTCACCCCTCCACTTT. The complete variable domain, with remaining parts taken from reference TRBV29-1 and TRBJ1-6, reads SAVISQKPSRDICQRGTSLTIQCQVDSQVTMMFWYRQQPGQSLTLIATANQGSEATYESGFVIDKFPISRPNLTFSTLTVSNMSPEDSSIYLCSVGVDRGSPLHFGNGTRLTVT.

This rearrangement joins TRBV6-1 to TRBJ1-2, with TRBD1 identical over 8 bases. Germline V CDR1 and CDR2: MNHNS, SASEGT. The CDR3 runs 13 residues. Trimming removed 0 bases from V and 6 bases from J; junction bases left unmatched: 0. The CDR3 region is CASSEATGDGYTF. CDR3 bases: TGTGCCAGCAGTGAAGCGACAGGGGATGGCTACACCTTC.